This T cell receptor beta chain was found in a study of Graves' ophthalmopathy and Graves' hyperthyroidism. As the template, RNA transcripts were used to amplify TCR beta CDR3 regions. The first-round RT-PCR employed HTBI primers together with the Qiagen OneStep RT-PCR kit. A multiplex PCR was then performed as the second round. TCRdb reprocessed the multiplex PCR reads with MiXCR, giving one entry per CDR3 protein. The table has under 350,000 distinct CDR3 sequences, roughly 16% seen once. CDR1 is MNHEY, CDR2 SVGEGT, per germline. Trimming took off 7 bases at V and 7 bases at J, with 16 bases between the two ends. The CDR3 runs 13 residues. For donors with ophthalmopathy, the disease showed moderate-to-severe activity, reached CAS ≥3 and NOSPECS ≥4, and had lasted under 3 months. Orbital computed tomography, together with clinical symptoms, serum thyroxine, TRAb and thyroid ultrasound, was used for diagnosis.

Source material: peripheral blood. This chain links TRBV6-2 or TRBV6-3 with TRBJ1-1; D remains ambiguous. The TCR was taken from an adult man with Graves' ophthalmopathy. The CDR3 sequence: CASIYLSDGEAFF. In DNA form, the CDR3 reads TGTGCCAGCATCTATCTCTCGGACGGTGAAGCTTTCTTT.